The 17 T cell receptor beta chains reported below all come from one sample, sequenced in a study of graft-versus-host responses after intestinal transplantation. No antigen has been assigned to these receptors. Profiled with immunoSEQ multiplex PCR; TCRdb holds only in-frame clones, not every one. The profile shows approximately 93,000 clones, 85% to 95% of them singletons. The sample consisted of unstimulated CD8+ T cells sorted from spleen or lymph node cells, taken before transplant. The source is a human donor who was the organ donor for an intestinal transplant.

The genes are TRBV4-1 and TRBJ2-4; D uncertain. CDR1 MGHRA and CDR2 YSYEKL come from the germline V gene. The CDR3 has 15 residues. Trimming shortened V by 2 bases and J by 0 bases, and 8 bases separated the two germline ends. CDR3 amino acids: CASSQLLVAKNIQYF. CDR3 DNA: TGCGCCAGCAGCCAACTACTCGTAGCCAAAAACATTCAGTACTTC.

DNA for the CDR3: TGCGCCAGCAGTGAGGGCCCCCCGAGGGGGACCGGGGAGCTGTTTTTT. The encoded protein is CASSEGPPRGTGELFF. The V call is TRBV10-1, the J call TRBJ2-2; D might be TRBD1 (6 bases). V lost 2 bases to trimming and J lost 5 bases, with 15 bases between them. The germline V gene has CDR1 WNHNN and CDR2 SYGVQD (reference sequence). CDR3 length: 16 residues.

The rearrangement uses TRBV10-1 and TRBJ2-1; 7 nucleotides match TRBD1. V lost 8 bases, J lost 1 base, and 2 bases stayed unmatched. Germline V gene lookup returns CDR1 WNHNN and CDR2 SYGVQD (reference sequence). The CDR3 covers 13 residues. The CDR3 DNA sequence: TGCGCCAGCGGGGGACAGTCCTACAATGAGCAGTTCTTC. Translation: CASGGQSYNEQFF.

V is TRBV5-4 and J is TRBJ2-3, with 7 bases matching TRBD1. Germline V gene sequence: CDR1 SGHNT, CDR2 YYREEE (reference sequence). The CDR3 has 15 amino acids. V lost 4 bases and J lost 4; bases outside the gene matches: 9. CDR3 amino acids: CASSPGQDRADTQYF. The CDR3 coding sequence is TGTGCCAGCAGCCCTGGACAGGATCGCGCAGATACGCAGTATTTT.

The V gene is TRBV4-2, the J gene TRBJ1-2; D is unclear. Trimming removed 4 bases from V and 2 bases from J, with 17 bases in between. The germline V gene encodes CDR1 LGHNA and CDR2 YNFKEQ. The CDR3 has 16 residues. CDR3 in amino acids: CASSPRYTNLNYGYTF. The CDR3 DNA reads TGTGCCAGCAGCCCCCGATACACTAACCTCAACTATGGCTACACCTTC.

The chain links TRBV1 to TRBJ2-1; the table gives TRBD2 as D, unverified against the DNA. TRBV1 is termed a pseudogene. The CDR3 spans 15 residues. CDR3 loop: CTSSRAGTRESEQFF. CDR3 bases: TGCACCAGCAGCCGAGCCGGGACTAGAGAGAGTGAGCAGTTCTTC.

The gene calls are TRBV6-1 and TRBJ2-1; 9 nucleotides align to TRBD1. The CDR3 has 15 amino acids. CDR1 is MNHNS, CDR2 SASEGT, per germline. Germline trimming cut 6 bases from V and 9 bases from J; bases unmatched to any gene: 12. The DNA for the CDR3 is TGTGCCAGCAGGCGACAGGGGGTTAGATTGGGTGAGCAGTTCTTC. It translates to CASRRQGVRLGEQFF.

The chain combines TRBV19 with TRBJ2-7; TRBD2 agrees at 8 bases. Per the germline V gene, CDR1 is LNHDA and CDR2 is SQIVND (reference sequence). The CDR3 is 14 amino acids. Trimming took 4 bases from V and 0 from J; bases not matched to a gene: 2. CDR3 bases: TGTGCCAGTAGTAAGCGGGAGTCCTCCTACGAGCAGTACTTC. This encodes CASSKRESSYEQYF.

The J gene is TRBJ1-1, the V gene TRBV19, with TRBD1 identical over 8 bases. The CDR3 covers 14 residues. V was clipped by 7 bases and J by 10 bases; unmatched bases: 14. Germline V gene data show CDR1 as LNHDA and CDR2 as SQIVND (reference sequence). CDR3 residues: CASKGRDRHSGAFF. In DNA, the CDR3 is TGTGCCAGTAAAGGGCGGGACAGGCACTCCGGAGCTTTCTTT.

This clone was recorded only once. The rearrangement uses TRBV10-1 and TRBJ2-3; 11 nucleotides match TRBD1. J was trimmed by 2 bases and V by 6 bases; bases with no gene match: 7. The germline CDR1 and CDR2 sequences are WNHNN and SYGVQD (reference sequence). The CDR3 runs 16 residues. The CDR3 here is CASSGQGARNTDTQYF. The CDR3 nucleotides are TGCGCCAGCAGCGGACAGGGGGCGCGGAACACAGATACGCAGTATTTT.

This clone was recorded once. The chain is built from TRBV7-8 and TRBJ2-3; D unresolved. Germline V CDR1 and CDR2: SGHVS, FQNEAQ. Trimming cost V 1 base and J 1 base, with 3 bases left between them. The CDR3 totals 13 residues. DNA of the CDR3: TGTGCCAGCAGCTTAGTCGGCACAGATACGCAGTATTTT. Its protein product is CASSLVGTDTQYF.

This chain links TRBV25-1 with TRBJ2-7; D may be TRBD1 (5 bases). The CDR3 is made up of 14 amino acids. CDR1 and CDR2 from the germline V gene are MGHDK and SYGVNS. Trimming removed 3 bases at V and 4 bases at J, with 13 bases between. This CDR3 is CASSEQGLIYEQYF. CDR3 in DNA: TGTGCCAGCAGTGAGCAGGGTCTGATTTACGAGCAGTACTTC.

This clone was detected once. The gene calls are TRBV21-1 and TRBJ1-6; the D segment call TRBD1 is taken from the table without a DNA check. TRBV21-1 constitutes a pseudogene. The CDR3 length is 17 residues. CDR3 sequence (DNA): TGTGCCAGCAGCTCCTTAACGGAAGGGGGCGGGAATTCACCCCTCCACTTT. Protein sequence: CASSSLTEGGGNSPLHF.

This sequence joins TRBV10-2 and TRBJ2-3; 7 nucleotides agree with TRBD2. V lost 5 bases to trimming and J lost 4 bases; unmatched junction nucleotides: 3. CDR3 length equals 13 residues. CDR1 is WSHSY, CDR2 SAAADI, per germline. CDR3 in amino acids: CASSLTSPDTQYF. The CDR3 DNA reads TGCGCCAGCAGTTTGACTAGCCCAGATACGCAGTATTTT.

The genes are TRBV28 and TRBJ1-6, with 7 bases fitting TRBD1. The junction had 12 bases not matched to a gene; V was cut back by 6 bases and J by 4 bases. Germline assignment: CDR1 MDHEN and CDR2 SYDVKM. The CDR3 spans 17 residues. As DNA, the CDR3 is TGTGCCAGCAGCGAACTCGAGACAGGGTCTTATAATTCACCCCTCCACTTT. Its translation: CASSELETGSYNSPLHF.

J is TRBJ2-5 and V is TRBV29-1; 8 nucleotides line up with TRBD1. The CDR3 contains 15 residues. CDR1 and CDR2 (germline): SQVTM, ANQGSEA. CDR3 nucleotides: TGCATCGTCAATTCGTGGACAGGGATTGGAGAGACCCAGTACTTC. Amino acids: CIVNSWTGIGETQYF. The full variable domain, with the rest looked up from reference TRBV29-1 and TRBJ2-5, is SAVISQKPSRDICQRGTSLTIQCQVDSQVTMMFWYRQQPGQSLTLIATANQGSEATYESGFVIDKFPISRPNLTFSTLTVSNMSPEDSSIYLCIVNSWTGIGETQYFGPGTRLLVL.

This chain joins TRBV7-8 and TRBJ2-5; possibly TRBD1 for D (6 bases). V gave up 1 base and J gave up 4 bases, with 13 bases separating them. This CDR3 region has 15 residues. Germline lookup yields CDR1 SGHVS and CDR2 FQNEAQ. The CDR3 DNA reads as TGTGCCAGCAGCTTAGAAATACAGGGTTTAGAGACCCAGTACTTC. It specifies CASSLEIQGLETQYF.